A few counts support the clone carrying this T cell receptor (beta chain). Its target is unknown. TCRdb independently ran MiXCR on the RACE reads; one entry per CDR3 protein. The sample carries 180,000 or so distinct CDR3 sequences, 13% to 15% recorded once. The germline V gene has CDR1 DFQATT and CDR2 SNEGSKA (reference sequence). CDR3 length: 14 amino acids. V gave up 6 bases and J gave up 2 bases, with 17 bases separating them. These data originate in a study of human T cells and chemical hapten exposure. Study details: The study enrolled mostly female patients with alopecia areata, totalis or universalis. Largely, small differences in pooled library volume made per-sample TCR yields vary. Study observations and caveats: Because they had alopecia, donors may respond immunologically unlike healthy people. A positive correlation with patch test score was found for PT1 expanded TCR counts.

Time point here: patch test 1, 2 weeks after DPC sensitization. Indicated treatment: therapeutic diphenylcyclopropenone sensitization with weekly scalp DPC. This sequence originates from a woman aged 30 to 39 with alopecia areata. Some clones in this sample may be carry-over from other donors' samples. Sample: whole blood, taken in connection with sensitization to the hapten diphenylcyclopropenone (DPC). V usage is TRBV20-1 and J usage is TRBJ2-7; D possibly corresponds to TRBD1 (5 bases). As DNA, the CDR3 is TGCAGTGCACTTGACAGTGGCATCCCCTACGAGCAGTACTTC. This codes for CSALDSGIPYEQYF.